This TCR beta chain came from a study of read filtering for tumor transcriptome and immune sequencing. About the study: DNase treatment preceded whole-transcriptome library preparation.

General study points: Single-read clonotypes: roughly 86% of IR-seq clonotypes (around 3.5% of reads), 74.6% of RNA-seq clonotypes (44.6% of reads). RNA-seq captured clonotypes less deeply and reliably than IR-seq.

This library used roughly 400 ng RNA and molecular barcoded adaptors spanning alpha/delta and beta/gamma chains. From the reads, TCRdb called clonotypes with MiXCR, one entry per CDR3 protein. The sample includes more than 55,000 distinct CDR3 sequences, 20% to 25% seen only once; the top ten take 17%. Sample share makes this clonotype medium-sized. Its antigen is still unknown. Sequencing was performed on a population of CD138-negative cells sorted from bone marrow. This clonotype originated in a donor at least 40 years old with multiple myeloma.

The CDR3 here is CASSGAFNEQFF. CDR3 bases: TGTGCCAGCAGTGGCGCTTTCAATGAGCAGTTCTTC. This chain joins TRBV2 and TRBJ2-1; no reliable D call. The V end was cut by 4 bases, the J end by 6 bases, with 7 bases between. The V gene's germline CDR1 is SNHLY and CDR2 FYNNEI. The CDR3 covers 12 residues.